These 27 T cell receptor beta chains share one sample of origin, sequenced in a study of vaccination and CD4 T cells after COVID-19. An Oncomine TCR Beta short-read assay was used to sequence the DNA from cultured CD4+ T cells. In TCRdb, the PCR reads were re-called with MiXCR into one record per CDR3 protein. The profile shows about 9,700 distinct CDR3 sequences, 50% to 80% of them singletons. Specified treatment: approximately 10-day PBMC culture with coronavirus spike peptide pools or control peptides (ViraFEST assay). For these receptors, no antigen is known. Input material: CD4+ T cells from blood, cultured in vitro. The receptors shown here come from a human donor who had recovered from COVID-19.

This clonotype showed up just a few times. The chain recombines TRBV7-2 with TRBJ2-1; 10 bases line up with TRBD1. The CDR3 extends over 16 amino acids. The V gene end was trimmed by 6 bases and the J gene end by 9 bases; junction bases not matched to a gene: 14. The germline gives CDR1 SGHTA, CDR2 FQGNSA. The CDR3 spells CASSITGTGAVGEQFF. As DNA, the CDR3 is TGTGCCAGCAGTATAACCGGGACAGGGGCAGTGGGTGAGCAGTTCTTC.

V is TRBV7-2 and J is TRBJ1-6, with D perhaps TRBD1 (5 bases). CDR3 length: 15 amino acids. V lost 2 bases and J 7 bases, leaving 12 bases between the germline ends. Per germline, CDR1 SGHTA and CDR2 FQGNSA. CDR3 amino acids: CASSLRQGENSPLHF. For the CDR3, the DNA is TGTGCCAGCAGCTTAAGGCAGGGTGAGAATTCACCCCTCCACTTT.

This clonotype was found a few times. This chain uses TRBV11-3 with TRBJ1-6, with 7 nucleotides matching TRBD1. This CDR3 has 15 residues. Germline lookup yields CDR1 SGHNT and CDR2 YENEEA. V lost 5 bases, J lost 10 bases, and 11 bases stayed unmatched. The CDR3 nucleotides are TGTGCCAGCAGCCCTACCGGGACAGCTGGGTCACCCCTCCACTTT. This gives the protein CASSPTGTAGSPLHF.

There are a few counts of this clonotype. The rearrangement links TRBV21-1 to TRBJ1-4; TRBD1 reflects the table's D call only, with no check against the DNA. TRBV21-1 is termed a pseudogene. This CDR3 region has 16 residues. The CDR3 is CASSKTSETAVEKLFF. The CDR3, as DNA: TGTGCCAGCAGCAAAACGTCGGAGACAGCGGTTGAAAAACTGTTTTTT.

V gene TRBV5-1 combines with J gene TRBJ2-5, with a weak D call TRBD2 (5 bases). Germline V gives CDR1 SGHRS, CDR2 YFSETQ. Trimming left V 4 bases short and J 1 base short, with 14 bases between. This CDR3 region has 15 residues. The CDR3 sequence: CASSLAEAPQETQYF. The CDR3 DNA is TGCGCCAGCAGCCTGGCGGAGGCTCCCCAAGAGACCCAGTACTTC.

The rearrangement links TRBV4-2 to TRBJ2-5; 9 bases map to TRBD2. The CDR3 sequence is 15 residues long. Trimming removed 5 bases from V and 5 bases from J; junction bases left unmatched: 9. The germline V gene encodes CDR1 LGHNA and CDR2 YNFKEQ. For the CDR3, the DNA is TGTGCCAGCAGCGTAGGGGGACTAGCCTTGGAGACCCAGTACTTC. It codes for CASSVGGLALETQYF.

The chain combines TRBV5-1 with TRBJ2-2; unclear D gene. The germline V gene has CDR1 SGHRS and CDR2 YFSETQ. The CDR3 runs to 16 residues. Between the trimmed V and J ends, which lost 0 bases and 11 bases, there was a span of 20 bases. The CDR3 coding sequence is TGCGCCAGCAGCTTGGCCGATTTCCAGACCATTTCCGAGCTGTTTTTT. Amino acid sequence: CASSLADFQTISELFF.

The chain couples TRBV6-2 or TRBV6-3 to TRBJ1-5, with 8 bases fitting TRBD1. The germline V gene has CDR1 MNHEY and CDR2 SVGEGT. V lost 7 bases to trimming and J lost 1 base; unmatched junction nucleotides: 9. This CDR3 contains 16 residues. CDR3 amino acids: CASTLGGQASNQPQHF. The CDR3 DNA is TGTGCCAGCACCCTGGGGGGACAGGCGAGCAATCAGCCCCAGCATTTT.

V is TRBV10-3 and J is TRBJ1-2; no firm D call. This CDR3 comprises 14 residues. CDR1 and CDR2 (germline): ENHRY, SYGVKD. Between the trimmed V and J ends, which lost 0 bases and 8 bases, there was a span of 13 bases. The CDR3 nucleotides read TGTGCCATCAGTGAGTCTGGCCCTCGGTGGGGCTACACCTTC. It translates to CAISESGPRWGYTF.

This chain links TRBV7-2 with TRBJ1-3; D call uncertain. The CDR3 length is 14 residues. The V gene's germline CDR1 is SGHTA and CDR2 FQGNSA. Trimming removed 5 bases from V and 0 bases from J, with 8 bases in between. For the CDR3, the DNA is TGTGCCAGCAGCGCTGGGTACTCTGGAAACACCATATATTTT. Its translation is CASSAGYSGNTIYF.

J is TRBJ2-7 and V is TRBV11-1, with D tentatively TRBD2 (6 bases). Trimming removed 2 bases at V and 3 bases at J, with 14 bases between. The germline V gene encodes CDR1 SGHAT and CDR2 FQDESV (reference sequence). This CDR3 has 15 residues. The CDR3 sequence: CASSLSGGLNYEQYF. As DNA, the CDR3 is TGTGCCAGCAGCTTATCCGGGGGACTCAACTACGAGCAGTACTTC.

The chain employs TRBV6-1 and TRBJ2-4, with TRBD2 as a possible D gene (5 bases). CDR1 and CDR2 from the germline V gene are MNHNS and SASEGT. The CDR3 has 15 amino acids. V shed 6 bases and J shed 1 base, with 13 bases lying between them. CDR3 loop: CASSPGVGAKNIQYF. In DNA, the CDR3 is TGTGCCAGCAGCCCCGGGGTGGGGGCCAAAAACATTCAGTACTTC.

V and J are TRBV19 and TRBJ1-1; possible D gene TRBD1, 5 bases. Germline-derived CDR1 and CDR2 are LNHDA and SQIVND (reference sequence). V lost 5 bases to trimming and J lost 4 bases, with 17 bases between them. The CDR3 spans 15 residues. CDR3 sequence (DNA): TGTGCCAGTAGTGTCAAATCCGGACAAGGCACTGAAGCTTTCTTT. Amino acids: CASSVKSGQGTEAFF.

Here the CDR3 DNA reads TGTGCCAGCAGTGAGACCCACAGGGGTTCCTACAATGAGCAGTTCTTC. It translates to CASSETHRGSYNEQFF. The chain recombines TRBV9 with TRBJ2-1, with TRBD1 matching over 7 bases. Germline loops: CDR1 SGDLS, CDR2 YYNGEE. The trim removed 5 bases at V and 1 base at J, leaving 9 bases unmatched. This CDR3 comprises 16 residues.

The V gene is TRBV6-5, the J gene TRBJ2-7; 11 nucleotides agree with TRBD1. Germline V CDR1 and CDR2: MNHEY, SVGAGI. This CDR3 comprises 14 residues. V was clipped by 2 bases and J by 5 bases; unmatched bases: 2. CDR3 coding DNA: TGTGCCAGCAGTTACGGACAGGGGGCTAACGAGCAGTACTTC. Translating it yields CASSYGQGANEQYF.

The J gene is TRBJ2-7, the V gene TRBV15; 10 positions agree with TRBD2. Germline CDR1 reads LNHNV; CDR2 reads YYDKDF (reference sequence). The CDR3 is made up of 15 amino acids. V lost 5 bases and J lost 3; bases outside the gene matches: 7. CDR3 nucleotide sequence: TGTGCCACCAGCCTCAGGACTAGCGGTAACTACGAGCAGTACTTC. It encodes CATSLRTSGNYEQYF.

V usage is TRBV7-2 and J usage is TRBJ1-2; a weak D match, TRBD1 (6 bases). CDR3 length: 14 residues. The V gene's germline CDR1 is SGHTA and CDR2 FQGNSA. Trimming removed 2 bases from V and 3 bases from J, with 10 bases in between. The DNA for the CDR3 is TGTGCCAGCAGCTTATCTCAGGGGTACTATGGCTACACCTTC. Amino acid sequence: CASSLSQGYYGYTF.

This clonotype was counted a single time. The chain combines TRBV12-5 with TRBJ2-5; the D gene is possibly TRBD2 (6 bases). Germline V lookup: CDR1 LGHNT, CDR2 FRNRAP. The CDR3 runs 12 residues. V was shortened by 9 bases and J by 4 bases, with 12 bases between the two germline ends. The CDR3 nucleotides read TGTGCTAGCGGGACTGTGGGAGAGACCCAGTACTTC. This codes for CASGTVGETQYF.

The CDR3 nucleotides are TGTGCCAGCAGCACCTGGACAGGGAGAATGAACACTGAAGCTTTCTTT. Protein sequence: CASSTWTGRMNTEAFF. The genes are TRBV7-9 and TRBJ1-1, with 8 bases aligning to TRBD1. J lost 0 bases, V lost 5 bases, and 8 bases had no gene match. The germline gives CDR1 SEHNR, CDR2 FQNEAQ (reference sequence). The length of the CDR3 is 16 residues.

This sequence joins TRBV27 and TRBJ2-7; 9 positions match TRBD1. The trim removed 5 bases at V and 2 bases at J, leaving 7 bases unmatched. Germline CDR1 and CDR2: MNHEY and SMNVEV (reference sequence). The CDR3 loop spans 15 amino acids. As DNA, the CDR3 is TGTGCCAGCAGTACACGACAGGGGGGGACCTACGAGCAGTACTTC. It translates to CASSTRQGGTYEQYF.

The chain couples TRBV20-1 to TRBJ1-2, with D possibly TRBD1 on 5 matching bases. This CDR3 is 13 amino acids long. V was trimmed by 5 bases and J by 3 bases, leaving 13 bases between them. In germline, CDR1 is DFQATT, CDR2 SNEGSKA (reference sequence). The CDR3 DNA sequence: TGCAGTGCTGCGGACACTCGGGACTATGGCTACACCTTC. Protein product: CSAADTRDYGYTF.

The chain joins TRBV18 to TRBJ2-7; tentatively, D is TRBD1 or TRBD2 (5 bases each). The V end was cut by 4 bases, the J end by 0 bases, with 7 bases between. Per the germline V gene, CDR1 is KGHSH and CDR2 is LQKENI. The CDR3 spans 13 residues. This CDR3 is CASSRDRSYEQYF. The CDR3 bases are TGTGCCAGCTCACGGGACCGCTCCTACGAGCAGTACTTC.

In this sample, this clonotype turned up a few times. A junction end diverges from the germline sequence, so it may reflect a read error. V gene TRBV12-3 or TRBV12-4 combines with J gene TRBJ1-2; 8 bases map to TRBD1. This CDR3 is 13 amino acids long. The CDR3 sequence: CASSLTTGDGYTF. DNA for the CDR3: TGTGCCAGCAGTTTAACGACAGGGGACGGCTATACCTTC.

This clonotype has a handful of counts. The chain combines TRBV27 with TRBJ1-2; D might be TRBD1 (6 bases). Per the germline V gene, CDR1 is MNHEY and CDR2 is SMNVEV (reference sequence). V gave up 7 bases and J gave up 7 bases, with 13 bases separating them. The CDR3 has 12 residues. In DNA form, the CDR3 reads TGTGCCAGCAAGACGGGGGCGGTTGGCTACACCTTC. Amino acid sequence: CASKTGAVGYTF.

The chain joins TRBV11-2 to TRBJ1-1; D perhaps matches TRBD1 (6 bases). Trimming pared 5 bases from V and 0 bases from J, leaving 16 bases between. This CDR3 has 16 residues. CDR1 and CDR2 (germline): SGHAT, FQNNGV. CDR3 sequence reads: CASSLGAGAMNTEAFF. In nucleotides, the CDR3 is TGTGCCAGCAGCCTCGGGGCAGGGGCCATGAACACTGAAGCTTTCTTT.

The rearrangement joins TRBV7-2 to TRBJ2-3; TRBD2 matches 11 bases. Trimming removed 4 bases from V and 5 bases from J; junction bases left unmatched: 5. The CDR3 length is 15 residues. The germline gives CDR1 SGHTA, CDR2 FQGNSA. The CDR3 is CASSYSGGALDTQYF. In nucleotides, the CDR3 is TGTGCCAGCAGCTATAGCGGGGGGGCCTTAGATACGCAGTATTTT.

CDR3 nucleotides: TGTGCCAGCAGCTTAATCAGGTGGGATACGCAGTATTTT. This codes for CASSLIRWDTQYF. The chain recombines TRBV7-2 with TRBJ2-3; no clear D gene. V lost 2 bases and J lost 6, with 9 bases in between. CDR3 size: 13 residues. Per germline, CDR1 SGHTA and CDR2 FQGNSA.